This is a list of T cell receptor beta chains from one sample in a study of long-term antiretroviral therapy in people with HIV. Using immunoSEQ multiplex PCR, the repertoire was profiled, and TCRdb retains in-frame clones only, with some absent. The sample yields 39,000 or so clones, around 79% seen once. Source: unsorted PBMCs, taken 0.6 years after starting antiretroviral therapy. These receptors were obtained from a man between 18 and 35 years old with HIV. The conserved cysteine and the conserved F or W are not part of the CDR3 here. A D gene is named only where the DNA matches it firmly.

V gene	J gene	D gene	CDR3 protein
TRBV19	TRBJ1-5	.	ASRSTESSNQPQH
TRBV28	TRBJ1-5	TRBD1	ALGQVLTNQPQH
TRBV27	TRBJ2-3	.	ASSRMTSTDTQY
TRBV7-9	TRBJ1-4	.	ASSPRGPNEKLF
TRBV6-1	TRBJ2-2	TRBD2	ASRIPGLNTGELF
TRBV28	TRBJ2-1	.	AIQKEGSYNEQF
TRBV9	TRBJ2-1	.	ASSVARSSYNEQF
TRBV11-2	TRBJ2-3	.	ASSLIRSDTQY
TRBV9	TRBJ2-3	.	ASSPSTDTQY
TRBV7-9	TRBJ2-1	.	ASSLVVRAARRSEQF
TRBV30	TRBJ1-1	TRBD1	AWSLQGGTEAF
TRBV6-6	TRBJ2-4	TRBD2	ASSYSTGRERNIQY
TRBV7-8	TRBJ2-5	.	ASSSPTGQETQY
TRBV2	TRBJ1-5	.	ASRVGGDSNQPQH
TRBV11-2	TRBJ2-5	TRBD1	ASSRQGWGETQY
TRBV11-2	TRBJ2-1	TRBD2	ASSLVRTSGTYNEQF
TRBV15	TRBJ1-5	.	ATSRDGEDNQPQH
TRBV7-6	TRBJ1-2	.	ASSPNPTRTYGYT
TRBV4-3	TRBJ1-2	TRBD1	ASSRLGTVGQVNGYT
TRBV7-6	TRBJ1-5	.	ASSLGQGNQPQH
TRBV2	TRBJ2-7	TRBD2	ASSVGLAVSYEQY
TRBV18	TRBJ2-5	.	ASSPQYQETQY
TRBV7-2	TRBJ1-2	.	ASSHRGDFGYT